This TCR beta chain was recovered during a study of CD8 T cells in ankylosing spondylitis. Study-wide points: Blood of patients with ankylosing spondylitis appeared to be characterized by a TCR beta motif of seven or eight highly homologous variants.

TCRdb passed the 5' RACE reads through MiXCR, listing each CDR3 protein once. The data contain hundreds of thousands of distinct CDR3 sequences, approximately 12% of them singletons. This CDR3 comprises 17 residues. Trimming took 4 bases from V and 1 from J, leaving 19 bases between them. Germline V CDR1 and CDR2: SGHRS, YFSETQ. This clonotype was counted only a few times. Its target is unknown. This TCR was sampled from a male donor with ankylosing spondylitis. Sequenced sample: blood, either unsorted or a sorted T cell fraction (not recorded which). The V and J genes are TRBV5-1 and TRBJ2-3, with TRBD2 as a possible D gene (6 bases). The CDR3 DNA reads as TGCGCCAGCAGCCCAGCCCGAACCCAGCGGGGCACAGATACGCAGTATTTT. It translates to CASSPARTQRGTDTQYF.